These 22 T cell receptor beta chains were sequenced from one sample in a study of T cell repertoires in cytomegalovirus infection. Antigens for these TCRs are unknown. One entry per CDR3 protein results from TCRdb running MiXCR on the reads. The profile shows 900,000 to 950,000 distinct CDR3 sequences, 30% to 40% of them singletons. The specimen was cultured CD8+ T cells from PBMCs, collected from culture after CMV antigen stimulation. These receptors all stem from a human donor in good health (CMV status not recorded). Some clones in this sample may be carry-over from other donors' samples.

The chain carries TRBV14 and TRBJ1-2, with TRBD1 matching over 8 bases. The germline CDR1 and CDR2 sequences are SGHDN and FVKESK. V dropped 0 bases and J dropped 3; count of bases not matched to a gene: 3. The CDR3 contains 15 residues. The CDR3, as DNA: TGTGCCAGCAGCCAAGAAGGACAGGGACACTATGGCTACACCTTC. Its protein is CASSQEGQGHYGYTF.

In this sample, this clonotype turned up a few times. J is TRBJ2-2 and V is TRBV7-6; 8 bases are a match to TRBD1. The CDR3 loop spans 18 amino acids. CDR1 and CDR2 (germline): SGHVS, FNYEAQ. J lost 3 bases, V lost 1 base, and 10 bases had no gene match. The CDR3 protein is CASSLVGTGGSDTGELFF. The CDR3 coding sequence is TGTGCCAGCAGCTTAGTAGGCACAGGGGGGAGCGACACCGGGGAGCTGTTTTTT.

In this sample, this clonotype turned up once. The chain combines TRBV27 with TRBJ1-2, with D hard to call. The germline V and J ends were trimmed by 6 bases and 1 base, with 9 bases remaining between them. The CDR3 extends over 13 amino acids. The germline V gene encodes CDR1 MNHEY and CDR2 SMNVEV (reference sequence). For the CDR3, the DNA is TGTGCCAGCAGCCAGGCAATTAACTATGGCTACACCTTC. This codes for CASSQAINYGYTF.

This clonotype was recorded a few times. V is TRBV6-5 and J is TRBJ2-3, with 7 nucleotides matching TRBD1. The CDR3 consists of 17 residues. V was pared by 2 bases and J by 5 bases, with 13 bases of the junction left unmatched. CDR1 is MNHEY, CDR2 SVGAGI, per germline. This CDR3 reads CASSYVYRGETKDTQYF. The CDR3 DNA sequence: TGTGCCAGCAGTTACGTTTACAGGGGAGAGACGAAAGATACGCAGTATTTT.

The CDR3: CASSHSRGAKNIQYF. Written as DNA, the CDR3 is TGCGCCAGCAGCCATTCTCGAGGAGCCAAAAACATTCAGTACTTC. This chain links TRBV5-1 with TRBJ2-4, with unresolved D. Trimming took off 4 bases at V and 0 bases at J, with 11 bases between the two ends. This CDR3 spans 15 amino acids. From germline, CDR1 is SGHRS and CDR2 YFSETQ.

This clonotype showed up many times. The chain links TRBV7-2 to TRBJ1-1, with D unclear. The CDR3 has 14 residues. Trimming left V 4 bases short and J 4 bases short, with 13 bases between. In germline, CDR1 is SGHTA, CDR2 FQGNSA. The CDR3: CASSWPETSTEAFF. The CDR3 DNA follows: TGTGCCAGCAGCTGGCCGGAGACTTCCACTGAAGCTTTCTTT.

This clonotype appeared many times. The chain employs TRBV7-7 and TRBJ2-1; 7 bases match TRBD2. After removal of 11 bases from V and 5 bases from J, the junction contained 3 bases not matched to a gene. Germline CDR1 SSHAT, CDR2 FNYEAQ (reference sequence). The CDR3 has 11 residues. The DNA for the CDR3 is TGTGCCTTGGGGGGGGACAATGAGCAGTTCTTC. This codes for CALGGDNEQFF.

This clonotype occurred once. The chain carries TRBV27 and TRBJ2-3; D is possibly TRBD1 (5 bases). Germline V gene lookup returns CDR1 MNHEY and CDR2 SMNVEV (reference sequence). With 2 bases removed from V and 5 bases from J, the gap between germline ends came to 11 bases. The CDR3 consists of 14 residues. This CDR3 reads CASSLLAGQDTQYF. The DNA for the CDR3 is TGTGCCAGCAGTTTACTGGCAGGGCAAGATACGCAGTATTTT.

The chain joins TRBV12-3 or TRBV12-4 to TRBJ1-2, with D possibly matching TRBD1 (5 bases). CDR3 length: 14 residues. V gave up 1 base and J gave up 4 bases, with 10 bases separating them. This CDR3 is CASSLGGNSYGYTF. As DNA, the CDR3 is TGTGCCAGCAGTTTAGGGGGGAATAGCTATGGCTACACCTTC.

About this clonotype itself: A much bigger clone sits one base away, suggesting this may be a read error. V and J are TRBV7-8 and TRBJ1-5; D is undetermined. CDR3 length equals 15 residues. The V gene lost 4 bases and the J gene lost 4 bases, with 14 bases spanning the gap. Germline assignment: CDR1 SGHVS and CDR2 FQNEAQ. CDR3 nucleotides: TGTGCCAGCAGCTCGTTAAGAGCAATGAATCAGCCCCAGCATTTT. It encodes CASSSLRAMNQPQHF.

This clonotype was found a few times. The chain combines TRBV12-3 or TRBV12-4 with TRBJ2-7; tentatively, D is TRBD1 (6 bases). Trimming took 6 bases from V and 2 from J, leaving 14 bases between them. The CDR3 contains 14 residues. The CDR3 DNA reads TGTGCCAGCAGCCACCAGACAGGTACCTACGAGCAGTACTTC. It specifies CASSHQTGTYEQYF.

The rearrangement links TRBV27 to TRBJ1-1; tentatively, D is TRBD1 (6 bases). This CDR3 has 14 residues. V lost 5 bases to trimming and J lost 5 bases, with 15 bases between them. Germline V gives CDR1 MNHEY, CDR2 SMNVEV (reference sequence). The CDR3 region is CASSVRGFWTEAFF. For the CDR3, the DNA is TGTGCCAGCAGTGTAAGGGGGTTTTGGACTGAAGCTTTCTTT.

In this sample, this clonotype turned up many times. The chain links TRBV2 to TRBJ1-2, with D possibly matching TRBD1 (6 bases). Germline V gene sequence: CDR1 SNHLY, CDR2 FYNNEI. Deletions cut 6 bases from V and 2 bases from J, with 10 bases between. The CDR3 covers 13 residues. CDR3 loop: CASSEGGNYGYTF. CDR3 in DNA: TGTGCCAGCAGCGAGGGGGGAAACTATGGCTACACCTTC. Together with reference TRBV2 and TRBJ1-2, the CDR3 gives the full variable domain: EPEVTQTPSHQVTQMGQEVILRCVPISNHLYFYWYRQILGQKVEFLVSFYNNEISEKSEIFDDQFSVERPDGSNFTLKIRSTKLEDSAMYFCASSEGGNYGYTFGSGTRLTVV.

The CDR3 loop is CASSHTQGYGYTF. The CDR3 DNA is TGTGCCAGCAGTCATACACAGGGCTATGGCTACACCTTC. The chain combines TRBV11-1 with TRBJ1-2; tentative D call: TRBD1 (6 bases). The V end was cut by 6 bases, the J end by 4 bases, with 12 bases between. Germline CDR1 is SGHAT and CDR2 is FQDESV (reference sequence). This CDR3 is 13 amino acids long.

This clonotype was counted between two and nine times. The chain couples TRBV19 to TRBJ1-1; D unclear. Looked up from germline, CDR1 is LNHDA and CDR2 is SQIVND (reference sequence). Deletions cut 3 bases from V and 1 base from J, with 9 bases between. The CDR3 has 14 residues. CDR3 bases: TGTGCCAGTAGTATGGCGGCGAGGAACACTGAAGCTTTCTTT. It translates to CASSMAARNTEAFF.

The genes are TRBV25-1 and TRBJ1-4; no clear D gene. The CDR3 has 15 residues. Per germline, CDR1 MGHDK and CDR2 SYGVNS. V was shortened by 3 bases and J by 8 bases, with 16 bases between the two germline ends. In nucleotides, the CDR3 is TGTGCCAGCAGTGATTGGAGAGGAGAGGCAGAAAAACTGTTTTTT. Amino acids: CASSDWRGEAEKLFF.

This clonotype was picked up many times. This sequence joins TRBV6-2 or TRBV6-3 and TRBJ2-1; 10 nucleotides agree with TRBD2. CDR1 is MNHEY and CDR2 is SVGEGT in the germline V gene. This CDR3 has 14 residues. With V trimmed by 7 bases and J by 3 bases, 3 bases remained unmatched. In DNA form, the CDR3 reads TGTGCCAGCACGAGCGGGGGGGTCTACAATGAGCAGTTCTTC. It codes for CASTSGGVYNEQFF.

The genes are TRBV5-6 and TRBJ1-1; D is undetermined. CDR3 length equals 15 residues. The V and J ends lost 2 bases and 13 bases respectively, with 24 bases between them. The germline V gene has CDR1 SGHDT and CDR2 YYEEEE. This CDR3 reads CASSFFNLGPPTGFF. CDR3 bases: TGTGCCAGCAGCTTTTTTAATTTGGGCCCACCCACCGGTTTCTTT. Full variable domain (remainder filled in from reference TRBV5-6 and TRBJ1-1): DAGVTQSPTHLIKTRGQQVTLRCSPKSGHDTVSWYQQALGQGPQFIFQYYEEEERQRGNFPDRFSGHQFPNYSSELNVNALLLGDSALYLCASSFFNLGPPTGFFGQGTRLTVV.

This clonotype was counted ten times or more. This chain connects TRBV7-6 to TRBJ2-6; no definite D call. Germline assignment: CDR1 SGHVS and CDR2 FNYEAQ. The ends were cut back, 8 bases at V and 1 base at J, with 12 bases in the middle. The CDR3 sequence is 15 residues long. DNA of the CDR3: TGTGCCAGCCGATCGACACTATCTGGGGCCAACGTCCTGACTTTC. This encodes CASRSTLSGANVLTF.

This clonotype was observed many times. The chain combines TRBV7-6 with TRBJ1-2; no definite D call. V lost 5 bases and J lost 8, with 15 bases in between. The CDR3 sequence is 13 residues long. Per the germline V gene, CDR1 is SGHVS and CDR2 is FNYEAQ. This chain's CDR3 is CASSPGSAGGYTF. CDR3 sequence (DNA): TGTGCCAGCAGCCCGGGCAGCGCGGGCGGCTACACCTTC.

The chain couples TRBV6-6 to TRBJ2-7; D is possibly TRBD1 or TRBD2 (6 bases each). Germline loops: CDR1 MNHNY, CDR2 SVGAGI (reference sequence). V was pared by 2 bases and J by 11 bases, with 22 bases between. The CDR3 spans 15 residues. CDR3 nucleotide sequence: TGTGCCAGCAGTTACCTCGCGAGGGGGGCCAGGGCGGAGTACTTC. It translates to CASSYLARGARAEYF.

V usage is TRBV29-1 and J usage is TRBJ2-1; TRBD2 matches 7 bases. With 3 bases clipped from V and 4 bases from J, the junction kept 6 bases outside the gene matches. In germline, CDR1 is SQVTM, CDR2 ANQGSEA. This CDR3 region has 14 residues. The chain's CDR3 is CSVDPSGVYNEQFF. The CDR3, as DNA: TGCAGCGTTGATCCCAGCGGGGTGTACAATGAGCAGTTCTTC.